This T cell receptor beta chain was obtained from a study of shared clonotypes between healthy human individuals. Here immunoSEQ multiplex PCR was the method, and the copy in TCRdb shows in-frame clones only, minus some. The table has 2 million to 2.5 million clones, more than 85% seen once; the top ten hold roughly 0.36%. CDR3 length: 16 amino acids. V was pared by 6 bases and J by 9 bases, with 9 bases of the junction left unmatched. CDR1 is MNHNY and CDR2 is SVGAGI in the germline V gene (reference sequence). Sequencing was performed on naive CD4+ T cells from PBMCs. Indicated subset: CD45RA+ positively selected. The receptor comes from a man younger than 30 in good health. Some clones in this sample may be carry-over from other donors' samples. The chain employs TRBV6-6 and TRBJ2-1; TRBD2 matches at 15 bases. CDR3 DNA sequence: TGTGCCAGCAGGGGGGGACTAGCGGGAGGTACGGGTGAGCAGTTCTTC. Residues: CASRGGLAGGTGEQFF.